This TCR beta chain was found in a study of T cell repertoires in ileal Crohn's disease. Broader study findings: Endoscopic recurrence occurred in every patient whose clonality exceeded 26.8%. Sorted CD8 T cells held more high-frequency clones than CD4.

Remarks on this clone: Its matching antigen is unknown.

Clones were sequenced by immunoSEQ multiplex PCR, and TCRdb holds only the in-frame ones, with some missing. The sample lists about 8,400 clones, 75% to 85% occurring once. CDR1 is MNHNS and CDR2 is SASEGT in the germline V gene. This CDR3 has 16 amino acids. Trimming removed 0 bases at V and 0 bases at J, with 9 bases between. This TCR was recovered from an adult with Crohn's disease. The genes are TRBV6-1 and TRBJ1-3; D is possibly TRBD1 (5 bases). The sequenced sample consisted of ileal tissue. The CDR3 DNA is TGTGCCAGCAGTGAAGCTACGGGGGACTCTGGAAACACCATATATTTT. Encoded protein: CASSEATGDSGNTIYF.